The present entry profiles one T cell receptor beta chain with its context. Its antigen is unknown. Each donor was nominally healthy when sampled (though unrecorded immune exposures were likely). The data derive from a study of cytomegalovirus exposure and HLA in healthy donors. The overall study: Unique TCRs numbering some 80 million, obtained from HLA-typed donors, made up an early data release. General study findings and limits: Previously analyzed data showed that most TCR beta V segments were productive at a frequency of about 87% or about 30%. There were 150 or so TCR beta chains listed as cytomegalovirus-associated.

Vbeta (60) and Jbeta (13) primers were used in the PCR. TCRdb keeps only in-frame clones here, not all; method: immunoSEQ multiplex PCR. The table shows 80,000 to 100,000 clones, with roughly three quarters occurring only once. The TCR originated in a man in his forties in good health and CMV-seronegative. What was sequenced was PBMCs.

In DNA, the CDR3 is TGCGCCAGCAGCCAAGATCTGACTAGCGGGGAAGAGACCCAGTACTTC. Residues: CASSQDLTSGEETQYF. The chain recombines TRBV4-1 with TRBJ2-5; 11 bases fit TRBD2. This CDR3 has 16 residues. The J segment lost 3 bases and the V segment lost 0 bases, leaving 3 bases of the junction unmatched. Germline V CDR1 and CDR2: MGHRA, YSYEKL.